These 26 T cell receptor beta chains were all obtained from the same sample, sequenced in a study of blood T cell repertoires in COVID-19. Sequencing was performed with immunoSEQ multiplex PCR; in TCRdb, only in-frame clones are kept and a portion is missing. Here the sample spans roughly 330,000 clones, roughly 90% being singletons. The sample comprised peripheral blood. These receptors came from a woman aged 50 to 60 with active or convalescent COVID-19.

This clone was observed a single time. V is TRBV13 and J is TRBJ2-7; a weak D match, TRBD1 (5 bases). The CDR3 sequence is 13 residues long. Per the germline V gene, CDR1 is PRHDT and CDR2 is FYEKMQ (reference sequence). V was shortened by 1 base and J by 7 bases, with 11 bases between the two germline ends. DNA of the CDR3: TGTGCCAGCAGCTTAGTTGGGGCCGAGGAGCAGTACTTC. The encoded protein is CASSLVGAEEQYF.

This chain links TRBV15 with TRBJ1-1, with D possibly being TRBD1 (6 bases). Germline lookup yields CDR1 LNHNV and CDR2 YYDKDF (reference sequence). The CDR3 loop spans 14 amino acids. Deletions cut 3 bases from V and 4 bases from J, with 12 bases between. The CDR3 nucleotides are TGTGCCACCAGCAGGAACAGGGTGGGCACTGAAGCTTTCTTT. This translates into CATSRNRVGTEAFF.

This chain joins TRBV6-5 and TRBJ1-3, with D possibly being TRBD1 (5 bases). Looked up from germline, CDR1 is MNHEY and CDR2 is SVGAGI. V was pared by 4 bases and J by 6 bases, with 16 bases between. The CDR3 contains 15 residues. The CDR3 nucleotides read TGTGCCAGCAGTTCCCGGGACTCCCTGGCAAACACCATATATTTT. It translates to CASSSRDSLANTIYF.

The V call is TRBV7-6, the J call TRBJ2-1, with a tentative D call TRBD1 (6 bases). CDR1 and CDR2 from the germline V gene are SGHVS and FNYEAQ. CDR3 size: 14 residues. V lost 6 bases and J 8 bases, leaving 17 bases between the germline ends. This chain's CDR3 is CASSDRTVFHEQFF. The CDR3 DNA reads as TGTGCCAGCAGTGACAGGACGGTTTTCCATGAGCAGTTCTTC. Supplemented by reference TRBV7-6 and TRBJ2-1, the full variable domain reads GAGVSQSPRYKVTKRGQDVALRCDPISGHVSLYWYRQALGQGPEFLTYFNYEAQQDKSGLPNDRFSAERPEGSISTLTIQRTEQRDSAMYRCASSDRTVFHEQFFGPGTRLTVL.

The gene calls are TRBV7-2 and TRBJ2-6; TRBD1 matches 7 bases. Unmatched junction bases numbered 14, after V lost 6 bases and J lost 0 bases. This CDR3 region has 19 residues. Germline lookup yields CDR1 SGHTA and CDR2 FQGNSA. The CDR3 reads CASSFTGTDTSSGANVLTF. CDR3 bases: TGTGCCAGCAGTTTTACCGGGACAGATACTTCCTCTGGGGCCAACGTCCTGACTTTC.

CDR3 in amino acids: CATRSGTGSYNEQFF. CDR3 coding DNA: TGTGCTACCCGCTCTGGCACAGGCTCCTACAATGAGCAGTTCTTC. The rearrangement joins TRBV12-5 to TRBJ2-1; maybe TRBD1 (5 bases). CDR1 and CDR2 (germline): LGHNT, FRNRAP. V dropped 10 bases and J dropped 0 bases, with 16 bases sitting between them. This CDR3 has 15 residues.

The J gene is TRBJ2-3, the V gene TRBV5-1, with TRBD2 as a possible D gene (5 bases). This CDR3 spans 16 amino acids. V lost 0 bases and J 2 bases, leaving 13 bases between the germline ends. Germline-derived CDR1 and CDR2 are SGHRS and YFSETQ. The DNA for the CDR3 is TGCGCCAGCAGCTTGGGAGGCGGGCTTAACACAGATACGCAGTATTTT. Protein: CASSLGGGLNTDTQYF.

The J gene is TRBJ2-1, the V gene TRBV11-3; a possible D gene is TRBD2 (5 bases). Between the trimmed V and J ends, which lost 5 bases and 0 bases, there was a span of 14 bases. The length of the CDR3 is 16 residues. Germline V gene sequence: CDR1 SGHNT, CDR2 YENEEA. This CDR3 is CASSPTNTSSYNEQFF. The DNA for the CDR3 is TGTGCCAGCAGCCCTACAAACACTAGCTCCTACAATGAGCAGTTCTTC.

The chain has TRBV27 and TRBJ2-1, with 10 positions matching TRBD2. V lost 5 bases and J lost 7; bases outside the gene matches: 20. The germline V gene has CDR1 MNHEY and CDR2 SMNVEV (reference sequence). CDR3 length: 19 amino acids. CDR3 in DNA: TGTGCCAGCAGTACCTTCGCCCCCTTTCTAGCGGGAGATGGGAATGAGCAGTTCTTC. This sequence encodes CASSTFAPFLAGDGNEQFF.

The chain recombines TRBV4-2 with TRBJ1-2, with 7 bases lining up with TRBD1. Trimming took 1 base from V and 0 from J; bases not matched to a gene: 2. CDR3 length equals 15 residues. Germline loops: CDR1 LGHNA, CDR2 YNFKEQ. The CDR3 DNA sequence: TGTGCCAGCAGCCAAGGGGGGACAGCTAACTATGGCTACACCTTC. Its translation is CASSQGGTANYGYTF.

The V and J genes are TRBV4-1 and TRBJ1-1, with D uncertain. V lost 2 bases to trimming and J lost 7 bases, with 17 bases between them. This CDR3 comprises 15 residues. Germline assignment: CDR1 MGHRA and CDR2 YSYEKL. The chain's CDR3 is CASSQPAGATVEAFF. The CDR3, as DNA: TGCGCCAGCAGCCAACCGGCGGGTGCCACCGTTGAAGCTTTCTTT.

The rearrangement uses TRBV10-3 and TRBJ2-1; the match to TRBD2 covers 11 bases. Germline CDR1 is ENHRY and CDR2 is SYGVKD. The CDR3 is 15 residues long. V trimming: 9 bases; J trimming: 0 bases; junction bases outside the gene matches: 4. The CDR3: CAMSSGGSSYNEQFF. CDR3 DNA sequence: TGTGCCATGTCTAGCGGGGGGAGCTCCTACAATGAGCAGTTCTTC.

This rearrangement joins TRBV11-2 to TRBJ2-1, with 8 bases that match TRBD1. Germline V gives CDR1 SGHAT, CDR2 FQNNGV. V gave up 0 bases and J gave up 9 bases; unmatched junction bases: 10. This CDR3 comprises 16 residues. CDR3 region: CASSLDIGSGGFEQFF. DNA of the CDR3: TGTGCCAGCAGCTTAGATATTGGGTCAGGGGGCTTTGAGCAGTTCTTC.

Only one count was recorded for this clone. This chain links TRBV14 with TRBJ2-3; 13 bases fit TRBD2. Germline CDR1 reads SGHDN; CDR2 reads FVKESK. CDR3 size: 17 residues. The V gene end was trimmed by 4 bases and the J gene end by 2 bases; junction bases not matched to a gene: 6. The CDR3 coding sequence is TGTGCCAGCAGCCCTCCGGGACTAGCGGGGATCACAGATACGCAGTATTTT. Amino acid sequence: CASSPPGLAGITDTQYF.

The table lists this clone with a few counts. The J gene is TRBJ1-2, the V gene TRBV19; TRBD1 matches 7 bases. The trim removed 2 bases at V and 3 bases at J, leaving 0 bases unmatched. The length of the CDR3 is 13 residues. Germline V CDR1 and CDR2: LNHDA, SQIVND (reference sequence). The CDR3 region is CASSITGDYGYTF. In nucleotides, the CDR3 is TGTGCCAGTAGTATAACAGGGGACTATGGCTACACCTTC.

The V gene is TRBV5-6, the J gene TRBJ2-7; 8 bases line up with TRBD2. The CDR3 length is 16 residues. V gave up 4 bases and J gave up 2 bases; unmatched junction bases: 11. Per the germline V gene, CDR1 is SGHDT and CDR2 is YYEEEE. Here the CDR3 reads CASSTPPRGGTYEQYF. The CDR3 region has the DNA TGTGCCAGCAGCACCCCCCCACGGGGGGGGACCTACGAGCAGTACTTC.

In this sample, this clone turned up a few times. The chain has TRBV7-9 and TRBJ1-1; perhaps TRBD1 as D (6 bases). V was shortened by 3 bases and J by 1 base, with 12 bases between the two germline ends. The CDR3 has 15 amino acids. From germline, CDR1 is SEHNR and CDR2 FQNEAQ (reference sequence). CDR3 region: CASSLSGTKNTEAFF. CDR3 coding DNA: TGTGCCAGCAGCTTGTCCGGGACAAAGAACACTGAAGCTTTCTTT.

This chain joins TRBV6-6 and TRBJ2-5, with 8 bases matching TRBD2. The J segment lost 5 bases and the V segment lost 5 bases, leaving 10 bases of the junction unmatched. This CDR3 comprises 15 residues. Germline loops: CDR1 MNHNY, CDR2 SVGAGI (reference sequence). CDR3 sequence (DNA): TGTGCCAGCAGTCATCAGCGGGGGAAGGAGGAGACCCAGTACTTC. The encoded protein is CASSHQRGKEETQYF.

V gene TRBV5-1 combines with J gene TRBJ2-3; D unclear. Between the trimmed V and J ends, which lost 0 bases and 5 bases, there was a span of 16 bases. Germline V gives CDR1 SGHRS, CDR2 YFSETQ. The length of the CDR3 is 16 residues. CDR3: CASSLAVPSLRDTQYF. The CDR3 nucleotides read TGCGCCAGCAGCTTGGCTGTTCCATCGCTGAGAGATACGCAGTATTTT.

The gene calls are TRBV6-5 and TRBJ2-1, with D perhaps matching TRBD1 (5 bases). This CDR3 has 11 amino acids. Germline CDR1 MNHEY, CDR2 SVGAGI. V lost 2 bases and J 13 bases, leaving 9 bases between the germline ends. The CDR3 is CASSYRTLQFF. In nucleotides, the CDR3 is TGTGCCAGCAGTTACCGGACACTACAGTTCTTC.

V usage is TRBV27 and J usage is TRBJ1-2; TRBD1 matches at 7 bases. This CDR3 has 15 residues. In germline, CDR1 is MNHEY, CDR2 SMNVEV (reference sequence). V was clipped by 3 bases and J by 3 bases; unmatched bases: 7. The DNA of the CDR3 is TGTGCCAGCAGTTTCAGTAAAACAGGGGACTATGGCTACACCTTC. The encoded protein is CASSFSKTGDYGYTF.

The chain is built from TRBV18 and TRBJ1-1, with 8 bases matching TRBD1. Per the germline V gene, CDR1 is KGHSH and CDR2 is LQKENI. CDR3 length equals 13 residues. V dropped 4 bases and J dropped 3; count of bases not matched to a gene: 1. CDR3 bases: TGTGCCAGCTCACAGGACAGGGACACTGAAGCTTTCTTT. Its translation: CASSQDRDTEAFF. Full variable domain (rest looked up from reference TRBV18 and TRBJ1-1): NAGVMQNPRHLVRRRGQEARLRCSPMKGHSHVYWYRQLPEEGLKFMVYLQKENIIDESGMPKERFSAEFPKEGPSILRIQQVVRGDSAAYFCASSQDRDTEAFFGQGTRLTVV.

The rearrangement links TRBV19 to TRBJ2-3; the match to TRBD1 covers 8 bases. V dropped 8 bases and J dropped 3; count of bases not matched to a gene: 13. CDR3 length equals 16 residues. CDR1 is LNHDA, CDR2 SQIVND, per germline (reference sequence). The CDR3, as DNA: TGTGCCAGTCGCCACCACCTAACAGGGGGGACAGATACGCAGTATTTT. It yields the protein CASRHHLTGGTDTQYF.

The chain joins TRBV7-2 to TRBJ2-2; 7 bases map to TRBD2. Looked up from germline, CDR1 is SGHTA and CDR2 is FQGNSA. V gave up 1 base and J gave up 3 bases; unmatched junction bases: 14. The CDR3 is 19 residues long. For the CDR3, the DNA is TGTGCCAGCAGCTTAGTTCCCCCCAGCGGGGAGGGGTACACCGGGGAGCTGTTTTTT. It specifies CASSLVPPSGEGYTGELFF.

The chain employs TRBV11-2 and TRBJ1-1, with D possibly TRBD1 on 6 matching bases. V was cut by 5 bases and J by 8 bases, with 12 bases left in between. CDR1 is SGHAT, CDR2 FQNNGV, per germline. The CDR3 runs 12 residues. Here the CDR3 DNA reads TGTGCCAGCAGCCTAACAGGGCGGGAAGCTTTCTTT. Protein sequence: CASSLTGREAFF.

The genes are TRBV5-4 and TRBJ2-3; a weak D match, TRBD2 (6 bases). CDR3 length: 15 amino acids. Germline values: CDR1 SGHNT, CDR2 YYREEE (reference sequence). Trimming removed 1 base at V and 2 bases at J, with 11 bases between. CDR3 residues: CASSLRWGVTDTQYF. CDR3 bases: TGTGCCAGCAGCTTGAGGTGGGGGGTCACAGATACGCAGTATTTT.